The next 21 T cell receptor beta chains were all read from a single sample in a study of blood T cell repertoires in COVID-19. Using immunoSEQ multiplex PCR, the repertoire was profiled, and TCRdb retains in-frame clones only, with some absent. The table shows 20,000 to 25,000 clones, with roughly 84% occurring only once. The sample was peripheral blood. The receptor set was obtained from a man in his forties with acute or convalescent COVID-19.

V usage is TRBV29-1 and J usage is TRBJ1-3; D is uncertain. The CDR3 length is 13 residues. CDR1 SQVTM and CDR2 ANQGSEA come from the germline V gene. V was cut by 3 bases and J by 0 bases, with 6 bases left in between. CDR3 loop: CSVDGLSGNTIYF. The CDR3 DNA reads TGCAGCGTTGACGGACTCTCTGGAAACACCATATATTTT.

The chain uses TRBV7-2 and TRBJ2-1, with 12 bases matching TRBD2. V lost 5 bases and J lost 5; bases outside the gene matches: 4. The V gene's germline CDR1 is SGHTA and CDR2 FQGNSA. The CDR3 totals 15 residues. The CDR3 protein is CASSGGLAGHNEQFF. CDR3 coding DNA: TGTGCCAGCAGCGGGGGACTAGCGGGCCACAATGAGCAGTTCTTC. The full variable domain, its missing parts supplied by reference TRBV7-2 and TRBJ2-1, is GAGVSQSPSNKVTEKGKDVELRCDPISGHTALYWYRQSLGQGLEFLIYFQGNSAPDKSGLPSDRFSAERTGGSVSTLTIQRTQQEDSAVYLCASSGGLAGHNEQFFGPGTRLTVL.

This rearrangement joins TRBV14 to TRBJ2-2; tentative D call: TRBD1 (5 bases). This CDR3 has 13 amino acids. Germline CDR1 and CDR2: SGHDN and FVKESK. V shed 3 bases and J shed 7 bases, with 9 bases lying between them. The CDR3 protein is CASSHRQIGELFF. The CDR3 DNA sequence: TGTGCCAGCAGCCATCGACAGATCGGGGAGCTGTTTTTT.

The rearrangement links TRBV19 to TRBJ1-2, with no clear D. Trimming pared 4 bases from V and 3 bases from J, leaving 12 bases between. The CDR3 spans 14 residues. Germline V CDR1 and CDR2: LNHDA, SQIVND (reference sequence). The CDR3, as DNA: TGTGCCAGTAGTAAACCCCGGGAGTACTATGGCTACACCTTC. Residues: CASSKPREYYGYTF.

This chain connects TRBV30 to TRBJ1-1; D gene ambiguous. Deletions cut 2 bases from V and 1 base from J, with 11 bases between. The CDR3 length is 14 residues. Germline assignment: CDR1 GTSNPN and CDR2 SVGIG (reference sequence). The CDR3 coding sequence is TGTGCCTGGAGTATCCCAGGCAGGAACACTGAAGCTTTCTTT. Its translation is CAWSIPGRNTEAFF. Together with reference TRBV30 and TRBJ1-1, the CDR3 gives the full variable domain: SQTIHQWPATLVQPVGSPLSLECTVEGTSNPNLYWYRQAAGRGLQLLFYSVGIGQISSEVPQNLSASRPQDRQFILSSKKLLLSDSGFYLCAWSIPGRNTEAFFGQGTRLTVV.

This chain connects TRBV15 to TRBJ1-5; maybe TRBD1 (6 bases). This CDR3 contains 16 residues. Trimming pared 0 bases from V and 4 bases from J, leaving 13 bases between. The germline CDR1 and CDR2 sequences are LNHNV and YYDKDF (reference sequence). CDR3 in amino acids: CATSRELQGTNQPQHF. The CDR3 DNA sequence: TGTGCCACCAGCAGAGAGTTACAGGGCACAAATCAGCCCCAGCATTTT.

V gene TRBV6-2 or TRBV6-3 combines with J gene TRBJ2-5; 9 bases are shared with TRBD1. The CDR3 spans 15 residues. CDR1 and CDR2 (germline): MNHEY, SVGEGT. With 2 bases clipped from V and 1 base from J, the junction kept 2 bases outside the gene matches. CDR3: CASSYRTGAQETQYF. CDR3 nucleotides: TGTGCCAGCAGTTACAGGACAGGGGCCCAAGAGACCCAGTACTTC.

The chain uses TRBV20-1 and TRBJ2-7; TRBD2 aligns across 13 bases. Germline CDR1 DFQATT, CDR2 SNEGSKA (reference sequence). The CDR3 has 16 amino acids. V shed 3 bases and J 5 bases; nucleotides not matched to a gene: 10. For the CDR3, the DNA is TGCAGTGCTAGTCGGACTAGCGGGGGCATTTATAACGAGCAGTACTTC. The encoded protein is CSASRTSGGIYNEQYF.

This chain uses TRBV3-1 (or the pseudogene TRBV3-2) with TRBJ1-3, with D hard to call. This CDR3 has 15 residues. Germline V gene sequence: CDR1 LGHDT, CDR2 YNNKEL (reference sequence). V shed 4 bases and J shed 0 bases, with 10 bases lying between them. The CDR3 here is CASSPTPNSGNTIYF. CDR3 in DNA: TGTGCCAGCAGCCCAACACCCAACTCTGGAAACACCATATATTTT.

Concerning this clone: The same CDR3 can be traced to other DNA sequences in this sample. J is TRBJ1-1 and V is TRBV5-1; 9 bases align to TRBD1. After removal of 3 bases from V and 5 bases from J, the junction contained 8 bases not matched to a gene. CDR1 SGHRS and CDR2 YFSETQ come from the germline V gene. The CDR3 runs to 15 residues. CDR3: CASSWGQGLETEAFF. CDR3 bases: TGCGCCAGCAGCTGGGGACAGGGATTGGAGACTGAAGCTTTCTTT.

The CDR3: CASSLVSGSGVYNEQFF. The DNA for the CDR3 is TGTGCCAGCAGCTTGGTGAGCGGGAGCGGGGTTTACAATGAGCAGTTCTTC. V usage is TRBV5-6 and J usage is TRBJ2-1; 8 nucleotides line up with TRBD2. The germline V gene has CDR1 SGHDT and CDR2 YYEEEE. The CDR3 runs 17 residues. Trimming cost V 0 bases and J 4 bases; bases outside gene matches: 9.

The chain carries TRBV12-5 and TRBJ2-1; TRBD1 matches at 7 bases. The CDR3 spans 15 residues. Looked up from germline, CDR1 is LGHNT and CDR2 is FRNRAP. The trim removed 7 bases at V and 8 bases at J, leaving 14 bases unmatched. As DNA, the CDR3 is TGTGCTAGTGTACGGGACAGCCCCATTATCCATGAGCAGTTCTTC. This gives the protein CASVRDSPIIHEQFF.

V is TRBV6-6 and J is TRBJ1-5, with TRBD1 matching over 7 bases. Germline CDR1 is MNHNY and CDR2 is SVGAGI (reference sequence). The CDR3 is made up of 14 amino acids. V gave up 7 bases and J gave up 4 bases; unmatched junction bases: 7. The CDR3 sequence is CASTTDRDNQPQHF. CDR3 nucleotide sequence: TGTGCCAGCACCACAGACAGGGATAATCAGCCCCAGCATTTT.

This clone was observed once. The chain joins TRBV6-5 to TRBJ1-2; the match to TRBD1 covers 7 bases. The CDR3 runs to 15 residues. Germline trimming cut 8 bases from V and 4 bases from J; bases unmatched to any gene: 13. Germline-derived CDR1 and CDR2 are MNHEY and SVGAGI. In DNA form, the CDR3 reads TGTGCCAGCGGTACCCCTGGACAGGCCACCTATGGCTACACCTTC. It translates to CASGTPGQATYGYTF.

The chain employs TRBV7-9 and TRBJ1-1; TRBD1 matches at 9 bases. Germline-derived CDR1 and CDR2 are SEHNR and FQNEAQ (reference sequence). The CDR3 is 16 residues long. Unmatched junction bases numbered 6, after V lost 4 bases and J lost 0 bases. The CDR3 is CASSWDRAPMNTEAFF. The CDR3 bases are TGTGCCAGCAGCTGGGACAGGGCCCCAATGAACACTGAAGCTTTCTTT.

The chain employs TRBV19 and TRBJ2-7; maybe TRBD2 (6 bases). Trimming stripped 4 bases from V and 1 base from J, with 11 bases between. This CDR3 contains 14 residues. Germline V gene data show CDR1 as LNHDA and CDR2 as SQIVND (reference sequence). CDR3 protein: CASSTGTLSYEQYF. CDR3 DNA: TGTGCCAGTAGTACCGGGACTTTATCCTACGAGCAGTACTTC. Full variable domain (rest looked up from reference TRBV19 and TRBJ2-7): DGGITQSPKYLFRKEGQNVTLSCEQNLNHDAMYWYRQDPGQGLRLIYYSQIVNDFQKGDIAEGYSVSREKKESFPLTVTSAQKNPTAFYLCASSTGTLSYEQYFGPGTRLTVT.

The CDR3 coding sequence is TGTGCCACCAGCAGAGGGGACAGAAATGGGCAGGAGCCCCAGCATTTT. Protein product: CATSRGDRNGQEPQHF. J is TRBJ1-5 and V is TRBV15; TRBD1 agrees at 7 bases. CDR1 is LNHNV and CDR2 is YYDKDF in the germline V gene (reference sequence). The trim removed 1 base at V and 8 bases at J, leaving 11 bases unmatched. This CDR3 has 16 amino acids.

The V and J genes are TRBV3-1 (or the pseudogene TRBV3-2) and TRBJ2-7; the D gene is possibly TRBD2 (5 bases). V lost 1 base to trimming and J lost 3 bases, with 13 bases between them. The CDR3 is 15 residues long. CDR1 is LGHDT and CDR2 is YNNKEL in the germline V gene (reference sequence). CDR3 loop: CASSQGGRPFYEQYF. In DNA form, the CDR3 reads TGTGCCAGCAGCCAAGGAGGGAGACCCTTCTACGAGCAGTACTTC.

CDR3 sequence: CAWSPGRNTIYF. DNA for the CDR3: TGTGCCTGGAGCCCAGGGAGAAACACCATATATTTT. The chain joins TRBV30 to TRBJ1-3, with a possible D match to TRBD1 (5 bases). With 3 bases removed from V and 5 bases from J, the gap between germline ends came to 8 bases. Germline V gene sequence: CDR1 GTSNPN, CDR2 SVGIG (reference sequence). The CDR3 loop spans 12 amino acids.

The chain recombines TRBV11-3 with TRBJ2-5, with a tentative D call TRBD2 (6 bases). The V end was cut by 4 bases, the J end by 5 bases, with 14 bases between. The CDR3 is made up of 14 amino acids. The germline V gene has CDR1 SGHNT and CDR2 YENEEA. CDR3 residues: CASSSRVSGETQYF. The DNA for the CDR3 is TGTGCCAGCAGCTCCAGAGTGAGCGGGGAGACCCAGTACTTC.

The chain couples TRBV4-3 to TRBJ2-7; no clear D gene. Trimming shortened V by 0 bases and J by 2 bases, and 14 bases separated the two germline ends. The CDR3 sequence is 16 residues long. CDR1 and CDR2 (germline): LGHNA, YSLEER. The CDR3 DNA reads as TGCGCCAGCAGCCAAGATAGGAGCCAAAGCGCCTACGAGCAGTACTTC. It is translated as CASSQDRSQSAYEQYF.